Shown below are 32 T cell receptor beta chains from a single sample sequenced in a study of blood T cell repertoires in COVID-19. The protocol was immunoSEQ multiplex PCR, while the TCRdb copy is restricted to in-frame clones and leaves out a portion. In the table there are about 210,000 clones, approximately 80% of which are singletons. Sequenced input: PBMCs or T cells enriched from blood (not recorded which). These receptors came from a woman in her fifties or sixties with acute COVID-19.

J is TRBJ2-3 and V is TRBV5-8, with a weak D call TRBD2 (6 bases). Germline CDR1 reads SGHTS; CDR2 reads YDEGEE. Trimming took 4 bases from V and 2 from J, leaving 17 bases between them. The CDR3 is 16 residues long. DNA of the CDR3: TGTGCCAGCAGCGGGGGGACTGCGATCTACACAGATACGCAGTATTTT. Translating gives CASSGGTAIYTDTQYF.

The chain is built from TRBV4-1 and TRBJ1-3; D is perhaps TRBD1 (5 bases). Trimming removed 0 bases from V and 0 bases from J, with 18 bases in between. CDR1 is MGHRA, CDR2 YSYEKL, per germline. CDR3 size: 19 residues. CDR3 sequence: CASSQDIFQGLPSGNTIYF. CDR3 nucleotide sequence: TGCGCCAGCAGCCAAGATATATTTCAGGGTCTCCCCTCTGGAAACACCATATATTTT.

V is TRBV24-1 and J is TRBJ2-3, with TRBD1 identical over 11 bases. V was clipped by 5 bases and J by 4 bases; unmatched bases: 22. CDR3 length equals 21 residues. Per germline, CDR1 KGHDR and CDR2 SFDVKD. CDR3 nucleotide sequence: TGTGCCACCAGTGGTCCCGACGGGAGGGACAGGGGGTTTCAGAGGTCAGATACGCAGTATTTT. This gives the protein CATSGPDGRDRGFQRSDTQYF.

The CDR3 nucleotides read TGTGCCAGCTCAAAACAGGGTATGGGTTCACCCCTCCACTTT. Its translation is CASSKQGMGSPLHF. The rearrangement joins TRBV18 to TRBJ1-6, with a tentative D call TRBD1 (6 bases). In germline, CDR1 is KGHSH, CDR2 LQKENI. With 5 bases removed from V and 9 bases from J, the gap between germline ends came to 14 bases. CDR3 size: 14 residues.

This chain links TRBV21-1 with TRBJ2-5; the table's D call, TRBD1, has no DNA check behind it. TRBV21-1 is a pseudogene. This CDR3 has 15 residues. The CDR3 coding sequence is TGTGCCAGCAGCGGGGGGTCGGGACAGGGAAAGACCCAGTACTTC. Translation: CASSGGSGQGKTQYF.

This sequence joins TRBV7-9 and TRBJ1-2, with 7 positions matching TRBD1. CDR1 SEHNR and CDR2 FQNEAQ come from the germline V gene (reference sequence). CDR3 length equals 16 residues. V was clipped by 5 bases and J by 7 bases; unmatched bases: 16. The CDR3 nucleotides read TGTGCCAGCAGCCGACGACAGGAGGGGGCGTTCCGTGGCTACACCTTC. Translated: CASSRRQEGAFRGYTF.

The V gene is TRBV24-1, the J gene TRBJ2-3, with 10 bases fitting TRBD1. Germline lookup yields CDR1 KGHDR and CDR2 SFDVKD. V lost 4 bases to trimming and J lost 1 base; unmatched junction nucleotides: 4. The CDR3 extends over 16 amino acids. In DNA form, the CDR3 reads TGTGCCACCAGTGACCCGACAGGGGGCGGCACAGATACGCAGTATTTT. This translates into CATSDPTGGGTDTQYF.

The V call is TRBV28, the J call TRBJ1-1, with a possible D match to TRBD1 (6 bases). From germline, CDR1 is MDHEN and CDR2 SYDVKM. CDR3 length: 13 residues. Trimming left V 6 bases short and J 5 bases short, with 13 bases between. The CDR3 loop is CASRTDRITEAFF. The CDR3 bases are TGTGCCAGCAGAACTGACAGGATTACTGAAGCTTTCTTT.

The chain uses TRBV5-1 and TRBJ2-3; tentative D call: TRBD2 (6 bases). From germline, CDR1 is SGHRS and CDR2 YFSETQ. V gave up 6 bases and J gave up 2 bases, with 13 bases separating them. The CDR3 totals 14 residues. The CDR3 loop is CASNAGLNTDTQYF. The CDR3 nucleotides read TGCGCCAGCAATGCGGGGCTGAACACAGATACGCAGTATTTT.

This clone was detected once. The V and J genes are TRBV20-1 and TRBJ2-7; maybe TRBD2 (7 bases). Germline V lookup: CDR1 DFQATT, CDR2 SNEGSKA (reference sequence). V lost 3 bases to trimming and J lost 3 bases, with 18 bases between them. CDR3 length: 15 residues. In nucleotides, the CDR3 is TGCAGTGCTAGTGGGGCGGGGGCTAAGCACTACGAGCAGTACTTC. It specifies CSASGAGAKHYEQYF.

This clone was counted a single time. This sequence joins TRBV27 and TRBJ2-4; D call uncertain. V was cut by 7 bases and J by 0 bases, with 7 bases left in between. The CDR3 runs 13 residues. The germline gives CDR1 MNHEY, CDR2 SMNVEV (reference sequence). The CDR3 coding sequence is TGTGCCAGCATTCACACAGCCAAAAACATTCAGTACTTC. Translation: CASIHTAKNIQYF.

This sequence joins TRBV19 and TRBJ1-6; D is unclear. Trimming removed 5 bases from V and 4 bases from J, with 12 bases in between. Germline V CDR1 and CDR2: LNHDA, SQIVND (reference sequence). This CDR3 spans 15 amino acids. CDR3 coding DNA: TGTGCCAGTAGTTCCGGACGGGGATATAATTCACCCCTCCACTTT. Amino acids: CASSSGRGYNSPLHF.

This sequence joins TRBV19 and TRBJ1-1; D is ambiguous. This CDR3 is 12 amino acids long. The ends were cut back, 11 bases at V and 6 bases at J, with 16 bases in the middle. The germline CDR1 and CDR2 sequences are LNHDA and SQIVND (reference sequence). The CDR3 loop reads CASGLIPSEAFF. CDR3 nucleotide sequence: TGTGCCTCAGGATTGATACCGTCTGAAGCTTTCTTT.

This clone was found once. The rearrangement links TRBV18 to TRBJ1-6; D is perhaps TRBD1 (6 bases). The CDR3 extends over 15 amino acids. The V gene lost 1 base and the J gene lost 9 bases, with 13 bases spanning the gap. Germline V gene sequence: CDR1 KGHSH, CDR2 LQKENI. The CDR3 region is CASSPLDSLGSPLHF. DNA for the CDR3: TGTGCCAGCTCACCACTGGACAGTCTTGGTTCACCCCTCCACTTT.

The chain employs TRBV19 and TRBJ1-1; 9 bases map to TRBD1. The V and J ends lost 6 bases and 8 bases, in that order; junction bases with no gene match: 10. Germline V lookup: CDR1 LNHDA, CDR2 SQIVND (reference sequence). The CDR3 is made up of 14 amino acids. In nucleotides, the CDR3 is TGTGCCAGTAGGAAAGAAACAGGGGGCCGCGAAGCTTTCTTT. Amino acid sequence: CASRKETGGREAFF.

The chain employs TRBV5-1 and TRBJ2-1; 8 bases line up with TRBD2. This CDR3 has 15 residues. Looked up from germline, CDR1 is SGHRS and CDR2 is YFSETQ. V was clipped by 2 bases and J by 2 bases; unmatched bases: 3. CDR3 in DNA: TGCGCCAGCAGCTTCGGGGGGGCCACCTACAATGAGCAGTTCTTC. This sequence encodes CASSFGGATYNEQFF.

This sequence joins TRBV9 and TRBJ1-5; 8 nucleotides line up with TRBD1. Unmatched junction bases numbered 1, after V lost 2 bases and J lost 3 bases. Germline V gives CDR1 SGDLS, CDR2 YYNGEE. The CDR3 extends over 14 amino acids. CDR3 in DNA: TGTGCCAGCAGCGTGACAGGGGACAATCAGCCCCAGCATTTT. Its translation: CASSVTGDNQPQHF.

The V gene is TRBV9, the J gene TRBJ2-1; D gene unclear. This CDR3 comprises 18 residues. From germline, CDR1 is SGDLS and CDR2 YYNGEE. Trimming took off 3 bases at V and 4 bases at J, with 23 bases between the two ends. The CDR3 nucleotides read TGTGCCAGCAGCGCCCACCCCTCAATACTATTACCGTACAATGAGCAGTTCTTC. Its protein product is CASSAHPSILLPYNEQFF.

The chain is built from TRBV29-1 and TRBJ2-3; 7 bases are a match to TRBD1. The CDR3 is 12 amino acids. Looked up from germline, CDR1 is SQVTM and CDR2 is ANQGSEA. Here the CDR3 reads CTAKGAADTQYF. The CDR3 bases are TGCACCGCCAAGGGGGCGGCAGATACGCAGTATTTT.

The J gene is TRBJ1-2, the V gene TRBV28; D perhaps matches TRBD1 (6 bases). CDR1 MDHEN and CDR2 SYDVKM come from the germline V gene. The CDR3 spans 13 residues. Trimming pared 7 bases from V and 2 bases from J, leaving 11 bases between. CDR3 residues: CASNPGTNYGYTF. CDR3 nucleotide sequence: TGTGCCAGCAACCCCGGGACAAACTATGGCTACACCTTC.

The chain recombines TRBV28 with TRBJ1-1; D is unresolved. Trimming cost V 3 bases and J 4 bases, with 12 bases left between them. The CDR3 covers 14 residues. Per the germline V gene, CDR1 is MDHEN and CDR2 is SYDVKM. This CDR3 is CASSFRRKGTEAFF. In DNA, the CDR3 is TGTGCCAGCAGTTTTAGGAGGAAGGGCACTGAAGCTTTCTTT.

This chain uses TRBV4-1 with TRBJ1-2; D might be TRBD1 (6 bases). The V end lost 4 bases, the J end lost 3 bases, and 15 bases lay between the germline ends. This CDR3 has 15 amino acids. The germline CDR1 and CDR2 sequences are MGHRA and YSYEKL. This chain's CDR3 is CASSRQHRADYGYTF. The CDR3 nucleotides are TGCGCCAGCAGCCGCCAGCACAGGGCCGACTATGGCTACACCTTC.

This sequence joins TRBV25-1 and TRBJ1-1, with 7 nucleotides matching TRBD1. The CDR3 sequence is 12 residues long. J lost 5 bases, V lost 3 bases, and 0 bases had no gene match. CDR1 MGHDK and CDR2 SYGVNS come from the germline V gene. In DNA, the CDR3 is TGTGCCAGCAGTGAGACAGGGACTGAAGCTTTCTTT. Its protein product is CASSETGTEAFF.

The V call is TRBV10-3, the J call TRBJ2-3; 12 bases are shared with TRBD1. Germline trimming cut 8 bases from V and 1 base from J; bases unmatched to any gene: 10. This CDR3 is built from 17 residues. Germline CDR1 and CDR2: ENHRY and SYGVKD. CDR3 coding DNA: TGTGCCATCGAACCGGGACAGGGGGCCGGGGGCACAGATACGCAGTATTTT. Protein: CAIEPGQGAGGTDTQYF.

This clone has only a few counts. This rearrangement joins TRBV16 to TRBJ1-6; D is uncertain. In germline, CDR1 is KGHSY, CDR2 FQNENV. V lost 1 base, J lost 9 bases, and 4 bases lay in between. The CDR3 sequence is 12 residues long. CDR3 sequence reads: CASSQLSSPLHF. DNA for the CDR3: TGTGCCAGCAGCCAATTGAGTTCACCCCTCCACTTT.

V usage is TRBV5-8 and J usage is TRBJ1-5; perhaps TRBD1 as D (6 bases). Trimming cost V 4 bases and J 1 base, with 21 bases left between them. CDR3 length: 18 amino acids. The V gene's germline CDR1 is SGHTS and CDR2 YDEGEE. The CDR3 nucleotides read TGTGCCAGCAGCCGCTTCGTTACAGGGATTCGGAGCAATCAGCCCCAGCATTTT. Translation gives CASSRFVTGIRSNQPQHF.

This clone was counted only a few times. V usage is TRBV5-5 and J usage is TRBJ2-7; 7 positions match TRBD1. V shed 5 bases, J shed 8 bases, and the junction held 10 bases outside the gene matches. The CDR3 contains 13 residues. Germline loops: CDR1 SGHKS, CDR2 YYEKEE (reference sequence). The CDR3 reads CASSYWTGQKQYF. The DNA for the CDR3 is TGTGCCAGCAGTTATTGGACAGGACAGAAGCAGTACTTC.

The chain combines TRBV12-3 or TRBV12-4 with TRBJ1-2; D possibly corresponds to TRBD1 (5 bases). V was clipped by 5 bases and J by 4 bases, with 8 bases between them. There are 12 residues in the CDR3. CDR3 DNA: TGTGCCAGCAGTGACAGCCCCTATGGCTACACCTTC. Translated: CASSDSPYGYTF.

The V call is TRBV9, the J call TRBJ1-3; D is ambiguous. V shed 3 bases and J shed 3 bases, with 13 bases lying between them. Germline loops: CDR1 SGDLS, CDR2 YYNGEE. The CDR3 consists of 15 residues. The CDR3 DNA sequence: TGTGCCAGCAGCGCAGGCGGGCAAGGTGGAAACACCATATATTTT. Encoded protein: CASSAGGQGGNTIYF. Variable domain in full (rest from reference TRBV9 and TRBJ1-3): DSGVTQTPKHLITATGQRVTLRCSPRSGDLSVYWYQQSLDQGLQFLIQYYNGEERAKGNILERFSAQQFPDLHSELNLSSLELGDSALYFCASSAGGQGGNTIYFGEGSWLTVV.

This chain joins TRBV5-1 and TRBJ1-2; D is possibly TRBD1 (5 bases). Deletions cut 4 bases from V and 4 bases from J, with 14 bases between. There are 14 residues in the CDR3. Germline V lookup: CDR1 SGHRS, CDR2 YFSETQ. The CDR3 reads CASSRIDRGYGYTF. For the CDR3, the DNA is TGCGCCAGCAGCCGTATCGACAGAGGCTATGGCTACACCTTC.

This chain joins TRBV7-9 and TRBJ2-5; D is unresolved. The CDR3 covers 14 residues. Deletions cut 0 bases from V and 5 bases from J, with 10 bases between. Germline CDR1 and CDR2: SEHNR and FQNEAQ (reference sequence). CDR3 DNA sequence: TGTGCCAGCAGCTTAGCGACGGGTGCGGAGACCCAGTACTTC. Residues: CASSLATGAETQYF. Full variable domain (missing parts from reference TRBV7-9 and TRBJ2-5): DTGVSQNPRHKITKRGQNVTFRCDPISEHNRLYWYRQTLGQGPEFLTYFQNEAQLEKSRLLSDRFSAERPKGSFSTLEIQRTEQGDSAMYLCASSLATGAETQYFGPGTRLLVL.

Worth noting for this clone: Other DNA sequences in this specimen translate into the identical CDR3. The chain links TRBV7-9 to TRBJ1-2, with D possibly being TRBD1 (5 bases). The CDR3 sequence is 14 residues long. V was cut by 4 bases and J by 2 bases, with 11 bases left in between. Germline V gives CDR1 SEHNR, CDR2 FQNEAQ (reference sequence). The CDR3 DNA follows: TGTGCCAGCAGCTCATTGACAGAGAACTATGGCTACACCTTC. It yields the protein CASSSLTENYGYTF. The complete variable domain, with remaining parts taken from reference TRBV7-9 and TRBJ1-2, reads DTGVSQNPRHKITKRGQNVTFRCDPISEHNRLYWYRQTLGQGPEFLTYFQNEAQLEKSRLLSDRFSAERPKGSFSTLEIQRTEQGDSAMYLCASSSLTENYGYTFGSGTRLTVV.